These T cell receptor beta chains were read from a single sample in a study of cytomegalovirus exposure and HLA in healthy donors. Profiling relied on immunoSEQ multiplex PCR, and the TCRdb table lists in-frame clones only, not all of them. Of around 130,000 clones in the sample, around 70% were seen once. Sequenced: PBMCs. These receptors came from a woman in her sixties in good health and CMV-seropositive. CDR3s include the opening cysteine and the closing phenylalanine or tryptophan. The D gene is left open where the match is weak. Size tells how often a clone was seen (once, few, many) or the class of an expanded clone, and some rows leave it out.

j_call: TRBJ2-3; cdr3_length: 11; v_call: TRBV28; d_call: NA; clone_size: NA; cdr3_nt: TGTGCCAGCAGTCCCGGTGAGACGCAGTATTTT; cdr3_aa: CASSPGETQYF
j_call: TRBJ1-1; cdr3_length: 13; v_call: TRBV5-6; d_call: NA; clone_size: NA; cdr3_nt: TGTGCCAGCAGTCGAGAGGCGTTCGGTGAAGCTTTCTTT; cdr3_aa: CASSREAFGEAFF
j_call: TRBJ1-2; cdr3_length: 11; v_call: TRBV11-2; d_call: NA; clone_size: once; cdr3_nt: TGTGCCACTTTGGGAGGAGATGGCTACACCTTC; cdr3_aa: CATLGGDGYTF
j_call: TRBJ2-7; cdr3_length: 15; v_call: TRBV19; d_call: TRBD2; clone_size: NA; cdr3_nt: TGTGCCAGTAGTCCTGGGACTAGCGGGGTCGGCGAGCAGTACTTC; cdr3_aa: CASSPGTSGVGEQYF
j_call: TRBJ2-1; cdr3_length: 14; v_call: TRBV7-3; d_call: TRBD2; clone_size: NA; cdr3_nt: TGTGCCAGCAGTCCTGGGGGGGCCTACAATGAGCAGTTCTTC; cdr3_aa: CASSPGGAYNEQFF
j_call: TRBJ1-2; cdr3_length: 13; v_call: TRBV7-9; d_call: NA; clone_size: NA; cdr3_nt: TGTGCCAGTACGATTGAACAGGGAAGCGGCTACACCTTC; cdr3_aa: CASTIEQGSGYTF
j_call: TRBJ1-2; cdr3_length: 16; v_call: TRBV9; d_call: TRBD1; clone_size: few; cdr3_nt: TGTGCCAGCAGCGGACTTACACTCGGGACAGGCTATGGCTACACCTTC; cdr3_aa: CASSGLTLGTGYGYTF
j_call: TRBJ2-7; cdr3_length: 14; v_call: TRBV7-2; d_call: NA; clone_size: NA; cdr3_nt: TGTGCCAGCAGCTTGATGGGCAATTCCTACGAGCAGTACTTC; cdr3_aa: CASSLMGNSYEQYF
j_call: TRBJ1-5; cdr3_length: 14; v_call: TRBV6-1; d_call: NA; clone_size: NA; cdr3_nt: TGTGCCAGCAGTATACAGGGCGGCAATCAGCCCCAGCATTTT; cdr3_aa: CASSIQGGNQPQHF
j_call: TRBJ2-5; cdr3_length: 14; v_call: TRBV6-5; d_call: TRBD2; clone_size: NA; cdr3_nt: TGTGCCAGCAGTTGGGCAGGGAGGGGAGAGACCCAGTACTTC; cdr3_aa: CASSWAGRGETQYF